One sample yielded the 22 T cell receptor beta chains listed below, sequenced in a study of regulatory T cells in long-lasting Graves disease. Building of the TCR beta libraries involved iRepertoire HTBI primers and Arm-PCR of CDR3 regions. TCRdb reprocessed the multiplex PCR reads with MiXCR, giving one entry per CDR3 protein. The table has 300,000 to 400,000 distinct CDR3 sequences, around 15% seen once. Stated time point: newly diagnosed GD, antithyroid drugs for less than 3 months. There was RNA extracted from PBMCs, and the TCR library was made from it. This specimen was peripheral blood mononuclear cells (PBMCs), taken at new diagnosis, from a patient treated with antithyroid drugs. Every receptor here comes from a female donor with Graves disease.

This clonotype has at least ten counts. The J gene is TRBJ2-7, the V gene TRBV5-1; 9 positions match TRBD1. Per the germline V gene, CDR1 is SGHRS and CDR2 is YFSETQ. Germline trimming cut 0 bases from V and 6 bases from J; bases unmatched to any gene: 4. The CDR3 extends over 14 amino acids. The CDR3, as DNA: TGCGCCAGCAGCTTGGGACAGGACAGGGGCGAGCAGTACTTC. It is translated as CASSLGQDRGEQYF.

The V call is TRBV25-1, the J call TRBJ1-1, with 9 nucleotides matching TRBD1. CDR3 size: 16 residues. The J segment lost 1 base and the V segment lost 2 bases, leaving 5 bases of the junction unmatched. Germline values: CDR1 MGHDK, CDR2 SYGVNS. The CDR3 loop is CASSEHRGQSNTEAFF. The CDR3 DNA reads TGTGCCAGCAGTGAACACAGGGGGCAATCGAACACTGAAGCTTTCTTT. Variable domain in full (rest from reference TRBV25-1 and TRBJ1-1): EADIYQTPRYLVIGTGKKITLECSQTMGHDKMYWYQQDPGMELHLIHYSYGVNSTEKGDLSSESTVSRIRTEHFPLTLESARPSHTSQYLCASSEHRGQSNTEAFFGQGTRLTVV.

This clonotype was counted between two and nine times. The CDR3 ends on some other residue instead of the conserved phenylalanine or tryptophan, so this is likely a read error. No DNA is shown, since the ends of the CDR3 on it are uncertain; the CDR3 is the one TCRdb lists. The V call is TRBV27, the J call TRBJ2-7; the table names TRBD1, a call not compared with the DNA. The CDR3 is 13 residues long, counting both termini. Germline CDR1 is MNHEY and CDR2 is SMNVEV (reference sequence). The CDR3 protein is CASGLHGAHPIYL.

The chain couples TRBV29-1 to TRBJ2-2; D call uncertain. V lost 3 bases and J lost 5, with 4 bases in between. The CDR3 has 11 amino acids. Germline V CDR1 and CDR2: SQVTM, ANQGSEA. The CDR3 DNA is TGCAGCGTTGAGAAGACCGGGGAGCTGTTTTTT. Amino acids: CSVEKTGELFF.

The rearrangement links TRBV19 to TRBJ2-3, with 8 bases identical to TRBD2. CDR3 size: 14 residues. The J segment lost 4 bases and the V segment lost 6 bases, leaving 6 bases of the junction unmatched. The germline V gene has CDR1 LNHDA and CDR2 SQIVND (reference sequence). CDR3 region: CASRKRELPDTQYF. In nucleotides, the CDR3 is TGTGCCAGTAGGAAGCGGGAGTTGCCAGATACGCAGTATTTT.

Concerning this clonotype itself: A far larger clone is only one base removed, so a read error is likely. The chain links TRBV25-1 to TRBJ1-2; D ambiguous. The length of the CDR3 is 14 residues. Germline V lookup: CDR1 MGHDK, CDR2 SYGVNS. With 6 bases removed from V and 1 base from J, the gap between germline ends came to 12 bases. CDR3 nucleotides: TGTGCCAGCAGACCCGCGGGATTTAACTATGGCTACACCTTC. Its translation is CASRPAGFNYGYTF.

Comments on this clonotype: The conserved final phenylalanine or tryptophan is absent from the CDR3, which likely points to a read error. J is TRBJ2-5 and V is TRBV5-1; 9 bases are a match to TRBD2. V gave up 6 bases and J gave up 5 bases; unmatched junction bases: 14. This CDR3 is 16 amino acids long. Germline CDR1 and CDR2: SGHRS and YFSETQ. The DNA of the CDR3 is TGCGCCAGCACCACTTCCGATACCGCGGGAGGGGAGACCCAGTACCTC. This gives the protein CASTTSDTAGGETQYL.

V usage is TRBV29-1 and J usage is TRBJ2-7, with D tentatively TRBD1 (5 bases). Germline V gives CDR1 SQVTM, CDR2 ANQGSEA. There are 11 residues in the CDR3. V gave up 6 bases and J gave up 5 bases, with 11 bases separating them. The CDR3, as DNA: TGCAGCGTAAGACAGCGACACGAGCAGTACTTC. This codes for CSVRQRHEQYF.

This clonotype showed up many times. This rearrangement joins TRBV4-1 to TRBJ2-5, with TRBD2 matching over 7 bases. Trimming cost V 1 base and J 6 bases; bases outside gene matches: 5. Germline V gene data show CDR1 as MGHRA and CDR2 as YSYEKL. The CDR3 is made up of 14 amino acids. The CDR3 sequence is CASSQVERDQTQYF. CDR3 bases: TGCGCCAGCAGCCAAGTAGAGCGGGATCAGACCCAGTACTTC.

This clonotype was seen at least ten times. This chain uses TRBV5-5 with TRBJ2-2; 7 nucleotides agree with TRBD1. V was clipped by 4 bases and J by 6 bases; unmatched bases: 9. Germline loops: CDR1 SGHKS, CDR2 YYEKEE (reference sequence). The CDR3 spans 15 residues. CDR3 protein: CASSPLDRAPGELFF. Written as DNA, the CDR3 is TGTGCCAGCAGCCCCCTTGACAGGGCACCCGGGGAGCTGTTTTTT.

Concerning this clonotype: Possible read error: a much larger clone is one base away. The DNA of the CDR3 is TGTGCCAGCAGCGACAATCGAGCGGGGGCCTACAATGAGCAGTACTTC. It is translated as CASSDNRAGAYNEQYF. The chain links TRBV7-9 to TRBJ2-7, with 8 nucleotides matching TRBD2. The CDR3 is 16 amino acids. V lost 5 bases to trimming and J lost 7 bases; unmatched junction nucleotides: 16. Germline V gene data show CDR1 as SEHNR and CDR2 as FQNEAQ (reference sequence).

In the case of this clonotype: This likely reflects a read error, since a far larger clone is one base away. The DNA of the CDR3 is TGTGCCAGCAGCTTGATAGCGGGGAGCTCCTACGAGCAGTTCTTC. Encoded protein: CASSLIAGSSYEQFF. The chain combines TRBV7-2 with TRBJ2-1, with 8 bases lining up with TRBD2. Germline trimming cut 3 bases from V and 10 bases from J; bases unmatched to any gene: 11. Germline V gene lookup returns CDR1 SGHTA and CDR2 FQGNSA. CDR3 size: 15 residues.

This clonotype was seen many times. The chain has TRBV7-2 and TRBJ1-5; D ambiguous. Germline loops: CDR1 SGHTA, CDR2 FQGNSA. There are 14 residues in the CDR3. V was trimmed by 1 base and J by 3 bases, leaving 7 bases between them. The CDR3 loop reads CASSLGTFNQPQHF. The CDR3 DNA reads TGTGCCAGCAGCTTAGGGACGTTCAATCAGCCCCAGCATTTT.

The sample holds many counts of this clonotype. This chain links TRBV10-3 with TRBJ2-7; D unresolved. The CDR3 contains 16 residues. From germline, CDR1 is ENHRY and CDR2 SYGVKD. The V and J ends lost 0 bases and 0 bases respectively, with 12 bases between them. The CDR3 bases are TGTGCCATCAGTGAGTCAGACCTGCGGAGCTCCTACGAGCAGTACTTC. Protein sequence: CAISESDLRSSYEQYF.

This clonotype was observed a handful of times. The chain has TRBV19 and TRBJ2-3; the match to TRBD2 covers 8 bases. The CDR3 is 14 amino acids. V shed 8 bases and J 1 base; nucleotides not matched to a gene: 5. Germline V CDR1 and CDR2: LNHDA, SQIVND (reference sequence). This CDR3 is CASCSGGRTDTQYF. CDR3 nucleotide sequence: TGTGCCAGTTGTTCGGGGGGGCGCACAGATACGCAGTATTTT. The full variable domain, rest sourced from reference TRBV19 and TRBJ2-3, is DGGITQSPKYLFRKEGQNVTLSCEQNLNHDAMYWYRQDPGQGLRLIYYSQIVNDFQKGDIAEGYSVSREKKESFPLTVTSAQKNPTAFYLCASCSGGRTDTQYFGPGTRLTVL.

The sample holds a few counts of this clonotype. The gene calls are TRBV20-1 and TRBJ1-5; possible D gene TRBD1, 5 bases. This CDR3 has 16 amino acids. Trimming removed 2 bases at V and 1 base at J, with 15 bases between. Germline lookup yields CDR1 DFQATT and CDR2 SNEGSKA (reference sequence). CDR3 region: CSARIPGHESNQPQHF. The CDR3 DNA sequence: TGCAGTGCTAGAATTCCCGGACATGAAAGCAATCAGCCCCAGCATTTT.

Worth noting for this clonotype: This is likely an artifact of a read error, given a far larger clone one base away. The chain carries TRBV7-2 and TRBJ2-3, with D tentatively TRBD2 (5 bases). Germline CDR1 reads SGHTA; CDR2 reads FQGNSA. The CDR3 is 14 residues long. In DNA, the CDR3 is TGTGCCTGCAGTGAAGGACTCGGCACAGATACGCAGTATTTT. Amino acid sequence: CACSEGLGTDTQYF.

Only a few counts were recorded for this clonotype. The chain uses TRBV14 and TRBJ2-7; TRBD2 agrees at 9 bases. Germline assignment: CDR1 SGHDN and CDR2 FVKESK. There are 15 residues in the CDR3. J gave up 9 bases and V 5 bases, and 14 bases lay outside the gene matches. CDR3 coding DNA: TGTGCCAGCAGCGTTCAGGGACTAGCCTCCCGAAGGCAGTACTTC. Protein product: CASSVQGLASRRQYF.

This clonotype was seen repeatedly, ten times or more. V is TRBV7-2 and J is TRBJ2-2, with D uncertain. The CDR3 totals 12 residues. Trimming pared 5 bases from V and 12 bases from J, leaving 13 bases between. CDR1 and CDR2 (germline): SGHTA, FQGNSA. The CDR3 region is CASSPQSQQLFF. The DNA of the CDR3 is TGTGCCAGCAGCCCCCAGTCCCAGCAGCTGTTTTTT. The variable domain in full, with the rest retrieved from reference TRBV7-2 and TRBJ2-2, is GAGVSQSPSNKVTEKGKDVELRCDPISGHTALYWYRQSLGQGLEFLIYFQGNSAPDKSGLPSDRFSAERTGGSVSTLTIQRTQQEDSAVYLCASSPQSQQLFFGEGSRLTVL.

The CDR3 sequence is CASSPVSQGYSNQPQHF. CDR3 nucleotides: TGTGCCAGCAGCCCCGTGTCTCAGGGGTATAGCAATCAGCCCCAGCATTTT. The chain recombines TRBV5-8 with TRBJ1-5, with TRBD1 as a possible D gene (6 bases). Germline V gene data show CDR1 as SGHTS and CDR2 as YDEGEE. V lost 4 bases, J lost 0 bases, and 17 bases lay in between. The CDR3 extends over 17 amino acids.

This clonotype was observed many times. This chain connects TRBV5-1 to TRBJ1-4; TRBD1 matches 7 bases. The V gene's germline CDR1 is SGHRS and CDR2 YFSETQ. Losses at the gene ends were 5 bases for V and 8 bases for J; bases not matched to a gene: 12. The CDR3 is 15 residues long. The CDR3 reads CASSPSTGEVEKLFF. For the CDR3, the DNA is TGCGCCAGCAGTCCCTCAACAGGGGAAGTCGAAAAACTGTTTTTT.

This clonotype was recorded many times. The chain joins TRBV6-1 to TRBJ1-2, with 7 bases that match TRBD1. Trimming took 6 bases from V and 0 from J; bases not matched to a gene: 13. Germline values: CDR1 MNHNS, CDR2 SASEGT. The CDR3 is 17 residues long. CDR3 protein: CASSPTGTASSNYGYTF. CDR3 bases: TGTGCCAGCAGCCCTACCGGGACAGCTAGTTCTAACTATGGCTACACCTTC.